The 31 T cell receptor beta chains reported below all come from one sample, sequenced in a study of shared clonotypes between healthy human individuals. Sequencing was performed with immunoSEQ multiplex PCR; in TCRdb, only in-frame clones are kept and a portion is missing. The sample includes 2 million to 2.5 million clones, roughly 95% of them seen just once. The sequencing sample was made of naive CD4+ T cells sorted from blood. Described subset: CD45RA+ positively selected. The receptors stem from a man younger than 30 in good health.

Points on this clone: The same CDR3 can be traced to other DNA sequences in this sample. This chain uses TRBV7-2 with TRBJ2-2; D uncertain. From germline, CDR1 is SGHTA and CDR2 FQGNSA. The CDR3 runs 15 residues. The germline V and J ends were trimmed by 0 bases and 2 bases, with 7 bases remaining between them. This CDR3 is CASSLAGTNTGELFF. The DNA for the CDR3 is TGTGCCAGCAGCTTAGCGGGAACAAACACCGGGGAGCTGTTTTTT.

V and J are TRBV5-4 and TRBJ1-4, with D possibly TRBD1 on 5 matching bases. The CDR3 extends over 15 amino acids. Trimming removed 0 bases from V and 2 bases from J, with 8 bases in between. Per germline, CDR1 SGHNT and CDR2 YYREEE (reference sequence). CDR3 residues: CASSLGRGTNEKLFF. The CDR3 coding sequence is TGTGCCAGCAGCTTGGGGCGGGGGACTAATGAAAAACTGTTTTTT.

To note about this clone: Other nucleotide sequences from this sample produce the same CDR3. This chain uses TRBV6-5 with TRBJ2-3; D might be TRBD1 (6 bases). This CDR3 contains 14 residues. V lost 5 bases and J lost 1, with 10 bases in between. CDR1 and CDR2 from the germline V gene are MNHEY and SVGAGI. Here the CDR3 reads CASSRRQGTDTQYF. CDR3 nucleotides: TGTGCCAGCAGTCGGCGACAGGGCACAGATACGCAGTATTTT.

For the CDR3, the DNA is TGCGCCAGCAGCCACCTTGGACAGAGTATTAGCACAGATACGCAGTATTTT. This encodes CASSHLGQSISTDTQYF. The chain joins TRBV4-1 to TRBJ2-3; D may be TRBD1 (6 bases). CDR3 length: 17 amino acids. Trimming left V 3 bases short and J 0 bases short, with 16 bases between. The germline V gene has CDR1 MGHRA and CDR2 YSYEKL.

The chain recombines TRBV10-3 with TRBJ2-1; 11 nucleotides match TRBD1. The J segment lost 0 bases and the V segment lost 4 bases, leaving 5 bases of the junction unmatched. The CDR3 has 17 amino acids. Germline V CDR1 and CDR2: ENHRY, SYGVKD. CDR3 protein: CAISGTGTGGSYNEQFF. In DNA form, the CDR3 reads TGTGCCATCAGTGGTACCGGGACAGGGGGCTCCTACAATGAGCAGTTCTTC.

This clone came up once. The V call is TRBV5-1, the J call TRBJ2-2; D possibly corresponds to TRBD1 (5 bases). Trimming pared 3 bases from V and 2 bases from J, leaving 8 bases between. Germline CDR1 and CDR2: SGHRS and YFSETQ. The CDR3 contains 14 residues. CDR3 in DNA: TGCGCCAGCAGCTCGGACACAAACACCGGGGAGCTGTTTTTT. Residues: CASSSDTNTGELFF.

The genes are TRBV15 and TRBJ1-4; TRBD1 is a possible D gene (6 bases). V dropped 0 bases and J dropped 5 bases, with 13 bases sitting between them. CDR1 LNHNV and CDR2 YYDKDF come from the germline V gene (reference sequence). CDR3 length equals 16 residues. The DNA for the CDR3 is TGTGCCACCAGCAGAGACTTTGACAGGAAAAATGAAAAACTGTTTTTT. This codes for CATSRDFDRKNEKLFF.

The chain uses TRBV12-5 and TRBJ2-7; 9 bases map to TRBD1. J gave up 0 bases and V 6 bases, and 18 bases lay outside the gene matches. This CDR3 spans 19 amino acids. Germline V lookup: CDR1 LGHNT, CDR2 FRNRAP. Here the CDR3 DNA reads TGTGCTAGTGGCCCTTCGGGACAGGGCGGCGTGGAGAGCTCCTACGAGCAGTACTTC. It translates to CASGPSGQGGVESSYEQYF.

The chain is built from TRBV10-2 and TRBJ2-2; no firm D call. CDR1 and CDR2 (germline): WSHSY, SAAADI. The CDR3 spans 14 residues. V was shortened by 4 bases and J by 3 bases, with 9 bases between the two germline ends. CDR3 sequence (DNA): TGCGCCAGCAGTGCCCTCGACTACACCGGGGAGCTGTTTTTT. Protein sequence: CASSALDYTGELFF.

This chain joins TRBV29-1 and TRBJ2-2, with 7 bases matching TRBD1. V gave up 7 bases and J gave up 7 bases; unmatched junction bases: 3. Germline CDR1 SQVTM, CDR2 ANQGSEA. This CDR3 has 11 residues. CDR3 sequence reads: CSGQGHGELFF. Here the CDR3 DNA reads TGCAGCGGACAGGGCCACGGGGAGCTGTTTTTT.

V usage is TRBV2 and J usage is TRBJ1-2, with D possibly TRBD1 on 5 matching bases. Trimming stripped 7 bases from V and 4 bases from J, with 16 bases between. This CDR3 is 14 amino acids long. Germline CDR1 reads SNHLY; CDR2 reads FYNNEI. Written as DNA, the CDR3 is TGTGCCAGCACCGCAGGGAGCCCTTTCTATGGCTACACCTTC. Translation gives CASTAGSPFYGYTF.

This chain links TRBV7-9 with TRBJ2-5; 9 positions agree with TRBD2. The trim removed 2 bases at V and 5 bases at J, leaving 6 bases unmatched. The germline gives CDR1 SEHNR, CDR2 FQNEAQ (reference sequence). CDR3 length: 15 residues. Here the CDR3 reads CASSLLAGVAETQYF. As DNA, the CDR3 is TGTGCCAGCAGCTTATTAGCGGGAGTCGCCGAGACCCAGTACTTC.

CDR3 amino acids: CATSRDGAGYGYTF. Written as DNA, the CDR3 is TGTGCCACCAGCAGAGATGGGGCGGGCTATGGCTACACCTTC. J is TRBJ1-2 and V is TRBV15, with D maybe TRBD1 (5 bases). Trimming left V 0 bases short and J 4 bases short, with 9 bases between. In germline, CDR1 is LNHNV, CDR2 YYDKDF (reference sequence). This CDR3 is 14 amino acids long. Filled out from reference TRBV15 and TRBJ1-2, the complete variable domain reads DAMVIQNPRYQVTQFGKPVTLSCSQTLNHNVMYWYQQKSSQAPKLLFHYYDKDFNNEADTPDNFQSRRPNTSFCFLDIRSPGLGDTAMYLCATSRDGAGYGYTFGSGTRLTVV.

The CDR3 loop is CASSTQGYSNQPQHF. The CDR3 bases are TGTGCCAGCAGTACACAGGGCTATAGCAATCAGCCCCAGCATTTT. The chain combines TRBV27 with TRBJ1-5; TRBD1 might be the D (6 bases). This CDR3 is 15 amino acids long. Germline V gives CDR1 MNHEY, CDR2 SMNVEV (reference sequence). V was shortened by 5 bases and J by 0 bases, with 11 bases between the two germline ends.

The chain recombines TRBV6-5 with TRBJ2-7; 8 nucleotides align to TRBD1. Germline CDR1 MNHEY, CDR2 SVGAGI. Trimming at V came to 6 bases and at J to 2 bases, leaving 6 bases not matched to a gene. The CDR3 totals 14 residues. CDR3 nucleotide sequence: TGTGCCAGCAGCGAGCCAGGGGGCGCCTACGAGCAGTACTTC. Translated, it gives CASSEPGGAYEQYF.

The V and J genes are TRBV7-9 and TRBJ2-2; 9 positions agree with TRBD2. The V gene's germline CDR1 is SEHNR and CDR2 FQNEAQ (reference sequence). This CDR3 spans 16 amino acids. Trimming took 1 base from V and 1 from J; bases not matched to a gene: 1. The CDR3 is CASSLVAGVNTGELFF. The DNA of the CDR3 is TGTGCCAGCAGCTTAGTAGCGGGGGTGAACACCGGGGAGCTGTTTTTT. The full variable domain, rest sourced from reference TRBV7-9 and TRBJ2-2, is DTGVSQNPRHKITKRGQNVTFRCDPISEHNRLYWYRQTLGQGPEFLTYFQNEAQLEKSRLLSDRFSAERPKGSFSTLEIQRTEQGDSAMYLCASSLVAGVNTGELFFGEGSRLTVL.

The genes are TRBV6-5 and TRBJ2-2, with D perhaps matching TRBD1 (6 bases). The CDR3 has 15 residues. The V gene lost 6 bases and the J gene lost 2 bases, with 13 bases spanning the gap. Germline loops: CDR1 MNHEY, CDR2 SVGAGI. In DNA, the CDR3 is TGTGCCAGCAGCCGGTACAGGGCAAACACCGGGGAGCTGTTTTTT. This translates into CASSRYRANTGELFF.

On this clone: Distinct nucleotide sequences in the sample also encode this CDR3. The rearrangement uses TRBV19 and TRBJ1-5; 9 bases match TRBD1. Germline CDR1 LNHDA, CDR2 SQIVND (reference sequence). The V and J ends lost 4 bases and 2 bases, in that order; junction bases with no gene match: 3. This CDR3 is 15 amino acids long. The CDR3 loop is CASSRTGDGNQPQHF. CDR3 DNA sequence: TGTGCCAGTAGTAGGACAGGGGATGGCAATCAGCCCCAGCATTTT.

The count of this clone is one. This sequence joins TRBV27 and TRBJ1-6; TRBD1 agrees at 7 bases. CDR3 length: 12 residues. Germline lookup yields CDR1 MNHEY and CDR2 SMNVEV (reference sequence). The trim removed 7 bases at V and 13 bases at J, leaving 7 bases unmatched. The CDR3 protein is CASTDRVAPLHF. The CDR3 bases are TGTGCCAGCACAGACAGGGTTGCCCCCCTCCACTTT.

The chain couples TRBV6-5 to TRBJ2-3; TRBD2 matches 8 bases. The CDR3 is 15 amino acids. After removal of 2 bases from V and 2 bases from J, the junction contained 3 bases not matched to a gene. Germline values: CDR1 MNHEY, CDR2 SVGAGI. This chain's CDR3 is CASSYGGRTTDTQYF. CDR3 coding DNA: TGTGCCAGCAGTTACGGCGGGAGGACCACAGATACGCAGTATTTT.

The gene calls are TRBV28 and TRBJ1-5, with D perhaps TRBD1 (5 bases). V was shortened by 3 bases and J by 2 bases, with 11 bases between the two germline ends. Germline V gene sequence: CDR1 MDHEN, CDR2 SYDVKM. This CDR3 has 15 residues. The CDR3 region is CASSFGQGGNQPQHF. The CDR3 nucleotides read TGTGCCAGCAGTTTTGGGCAGGGTGGCAATCAGCCCCAGCATTTT.

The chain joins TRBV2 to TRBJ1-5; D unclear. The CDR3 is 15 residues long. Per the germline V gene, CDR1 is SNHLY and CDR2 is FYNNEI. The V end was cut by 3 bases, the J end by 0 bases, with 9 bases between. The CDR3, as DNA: TGTGCCAGCAGTGAGGTGGGAAATAGCAATCAGCCCCAGCATTTT. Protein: CASSEVGNSNQPQHF.

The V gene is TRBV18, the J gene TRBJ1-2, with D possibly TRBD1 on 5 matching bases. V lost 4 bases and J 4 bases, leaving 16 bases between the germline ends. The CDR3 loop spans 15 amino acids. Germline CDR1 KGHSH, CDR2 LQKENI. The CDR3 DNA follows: TGTGCCAGCTCACAAACCGGGGGACGTTTCTATGGCTACACCTTC. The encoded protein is CASSQTGGRFYGYTF.

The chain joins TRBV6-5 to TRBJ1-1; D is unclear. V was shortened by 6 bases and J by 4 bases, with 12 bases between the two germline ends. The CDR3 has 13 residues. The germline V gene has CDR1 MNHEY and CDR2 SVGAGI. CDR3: CASSRAPVTEAFF. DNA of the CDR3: TGTGCCAGCAGCCGGGCCCCGGTCACTGAAGCTTTCTTT.

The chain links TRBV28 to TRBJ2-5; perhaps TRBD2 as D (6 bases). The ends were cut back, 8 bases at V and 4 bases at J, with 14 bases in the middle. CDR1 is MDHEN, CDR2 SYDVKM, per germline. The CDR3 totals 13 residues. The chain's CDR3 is CASRSTRGETQYF. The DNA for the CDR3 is TGTGCCAGCCGGTCGACTAGGGGAGAGACCCAGTACTTC.

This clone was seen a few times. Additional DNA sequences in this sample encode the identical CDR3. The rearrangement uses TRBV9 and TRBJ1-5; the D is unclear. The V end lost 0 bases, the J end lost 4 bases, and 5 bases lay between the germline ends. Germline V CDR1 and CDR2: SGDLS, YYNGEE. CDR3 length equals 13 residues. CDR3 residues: CASSVAPNQPQHF. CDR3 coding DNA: TGTGCCAGCAGCGTAGCACCGAATCAGCCCCAGCATTTT.

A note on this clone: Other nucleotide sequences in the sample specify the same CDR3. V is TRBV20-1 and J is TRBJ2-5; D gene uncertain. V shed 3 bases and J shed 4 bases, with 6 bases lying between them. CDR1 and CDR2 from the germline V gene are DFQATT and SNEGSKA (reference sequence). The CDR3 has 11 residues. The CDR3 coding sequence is TGCAGTGCTAGCGCCGGAGAGACCCAGTACTTC. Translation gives CSASAGETQYF.

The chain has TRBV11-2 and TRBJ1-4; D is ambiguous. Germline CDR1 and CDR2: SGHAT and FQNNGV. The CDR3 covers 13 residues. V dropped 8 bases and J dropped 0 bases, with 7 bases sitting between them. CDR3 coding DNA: TGTGCCAGCCGCGGGGCAACTAATGAAAAACTGTTTTTT. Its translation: CASRGATNEKLFF.

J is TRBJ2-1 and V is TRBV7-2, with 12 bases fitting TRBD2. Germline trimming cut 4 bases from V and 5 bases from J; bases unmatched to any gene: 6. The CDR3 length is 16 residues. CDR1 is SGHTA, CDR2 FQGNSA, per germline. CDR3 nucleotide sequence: TGTGCCAGCAGCTCCTCTAGCGGGAGGGCCCACAATGAGCAGTTCTTC. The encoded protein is CASSSSSGRAHNEQFF. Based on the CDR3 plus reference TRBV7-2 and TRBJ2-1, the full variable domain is GAGVSQSPSNKVTEKGKDVELRCDPISGHTALYWYRQSLGQGLEFLIYFQGNSAPDKSGLPSDRFSAERTGGSVSTLTIQRTQQEDSAVYLCASSSSSGRAHNEQFFGPGTRLTVL.

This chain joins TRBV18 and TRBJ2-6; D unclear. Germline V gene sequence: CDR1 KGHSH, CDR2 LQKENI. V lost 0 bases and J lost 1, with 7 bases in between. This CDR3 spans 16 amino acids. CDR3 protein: CASSPPNLSGANVLTF. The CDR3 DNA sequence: TGTGCCAGCTCACCACCGAATCTTTCTGGGGCCAACGTCCTGACTTTC.

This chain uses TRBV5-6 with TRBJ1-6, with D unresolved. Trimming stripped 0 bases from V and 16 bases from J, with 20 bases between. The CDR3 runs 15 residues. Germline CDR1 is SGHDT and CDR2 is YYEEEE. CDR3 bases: TGTGCCAGCAGCTTGGGTCGTTTGGGGTTGAAGTCTCTCCACTTT. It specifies CASSLGRLGLKSLHF.